This T cell receptor beta chain comes out of a study of cytomegalovirus exposure and HLA in healthy donors. Concerning this clone itself: Its antigen is not identified.

13 Jbeta primers and 60 Vbeta primers were used for the PCR. Measured with immunoSEQ multiplex PCR; TCRdb has only the in-frame clones, and not every one. The repertoire holds 100,000 to 150,000 clones, with approximately 81% as singletons. CDR1 and CDR2 (germline): LNHDA, SQIVND (reference sequence). Trimming at V came to 5 bases and at J to 5 bases, leaving 11 bases not matched to a gene. The CDR3 loop spans 15 amino acids. Study-wide findings and caveats: Many donors shared some public TCRs, even though most TCR sequences were rare. A few chains linked to CMV were shown in vitro to be specific for CMV antigens. Later analysis found that TCR beta chains associated with HLA were more clonally expanded than other, equally common chains. Later analysis demonstrated an association between a missense DCLRE1C variant and TCR beta V- and J-gene trimming.

Sequencing input: PBMCs. The rearrangement uses TRBV19 and TRBJ2-7; 8 bases line up with TRBD1. This TCR was sampled from a man aged 18-30 years in good health and CMV-seronegative. The CDR3 region has the DNA TGTGCCAGTAGTCTATCGACAGGGGCGCCCCACGAGCAGTACTTC. Protein sequence: CASSLSTGAPHEQYF.